Sequencing of this T cell receptor (beta chain) was carried out in a study of blood T cells in healthy people across ages. The second PCR ran 7 to 11 cycles with a sample-barcoded 5' primer and J-beta primers. Each of the cDNA molecules was tagged by a template-switch adaptor with 12 random nucleotides. Using its own MiXCR run on the 5' RACE reads, TCRdb lists one record per CDR3 protein. The sample carries under 1,100,000 distinct CDR3 sequences, approximately 26% recorded once. In germline, CDR1 is SQVTM, CDR2 ANQGSEA. The CDR3 spans 12 residues. This clonotype has more than one count but fewer than ten. A further study also used this sample, focusing on T cells of mothers and their children.

The chain joins TRBV29-1 to TRBJ2-1; D is possibly TRBD1 (5 bases). Judging by the DNA end, TRBJ2-7 fits better; the J call may be wrong. The sequenced sample was blood. This TCR was recovered from a girl aged 2-15 years in good health. CDR3 nucleotide sequence: TGCAGCGTTGAACAGGGATACTACGAGCAGTACTTC. Protein product: CSVEQGYYEQYF.